The entry that follows covers one T cell receptor beta chain sequence. The data derive from a study of shared clonotypes between healthy human individuals. V shed 6 bases, J shed 7 bases, and the junction held 5 bases outside the gene matches. Germline CDR1 reads SGHVS; CDR2 reads FNYEAQ. CDR3 length equals 13 residues. The assay ran at deep level. The authors distributed each subset's genomic DNA evenly over several immunoSEQ plates. The method was immunoSEQ multiplex PCR; TCRdb's version includes in-frame clones alone and lacks a portion of them. This table holds about 1 million clones, approximately 76% found once.

V gene TRBV7-6 combines with J gene TRBJ1-4, with 7 bases that match TRBD1. This receptor was taken from a man aged 18 to 29 in good health. The source material was memory CD4+ T cells sorted from blood. Sample subset: CD45RA-negative fraction. The CDR3 bases are TGTGCCAGCAGGGAACCAGGGGGTGAAAAACTGTTTTTT. The encoded protein is CASREPGGEKLFF.